A single sample is the source of the 16 T cell receptor beta chains below, sequenced in a study of blood T cell repertoires in COVID-19. The repertoire was sequenced with immunoSEQ multiplex PCR; TCRdb's copy has only in-frame clones and lacks some. The sample lists approximately 280,000 clones, about 89% seen once, with roughly 5% in the top ten. Input material: peripheral blood. These receptors were taken from a man aged 40-49 years with acute or convalescent COVID-19.

The V call is TRBV5-6, the J call TRBJ1-4; no reliable D call. Deletions cut 3 bases from V and 3 bases from J, with 12 bases between. The length of the CDR3 is 15 residues. The germline V gene encodes CDR1 SGHDT and CDR2 YYEEEE. The CDR3 reads CASSSLLESNEKLFF. The CDR3 nucleotides read TGTGCCAGCAGCTCCCTGTTGGAGTCTAATGAAAAACTGTTTTTT.

The rearrangement uses TRBV7-9 and TRBJ2-1; tentative D call: TRBD1 (6 bases). V was trimmed by 6 bases and J by 10 bases, leaving 16 bases between them. This CDR3 has 13 residues. The germline CDR1 and CDR2 sequences are SEHNR and FQNEAQ (reference sequence). CDR3 nucleotide sequence: TGTGCCAGCAGTCAGTGGGGGCCCCAAGAGCAGTTCTTC. Protein sequence: CASSQWGPQEQFF.

The rearrangement joins TRBV19 to TRBJ1-5; tentatively, D is TRBD1 (6 bases). CDR3 length: 16 residues. The germline V gene has CDR1 LNHDA and CDR2 SQIVND (reference sequence). V gave up 2 bases and J gave up 7 bases, with 18 bases separating them. The CDR3 sequence: CASSITRTGIGQPQHF. The CDR3 DNA is TGTGCCAGTAGTATAACGCGAACAGGGATAGGCCAGCCCCAGCATTTT.

The gene calls are TRBV6-2 or TRBV6-3 and TRBJ1-3; D is uncertain. Germline V gene data show CDR1 as MNHEY and CDR2 as SVGEGT. V lost 2 bases and J lost 0, with 11 bases in between. CDR3 size: 16 residues. DNA for the CDR3: TGTGCCAGCAGTTACAGGCCGGGGAGCTCTGGAAACACCATATATTTT. Its translation is CASSYRPGSSGNTIYF.

J is TRBJ1-4 and V is TRBV30; 7 bases are a match to TRBD1. The V segment lost 4 bases and the J segment 5 bases; nucleotides outside the gene matches: 16. The CDR3 runs to 17 residues. Germline V gene data show CDR1 as GTSNPN and CDR2 as SVGIG (reference sequence). CDR3 amino acids: CAWTREGTEKENEKLFF. In nucleotides, the CDR3 is TGTGCCTGGACCCGGGAGGGGACAGAGAAGGAGAATGAAAAACTGTTTTTT.

Here the CDR3 DNA reads TGTGCCAGTAGTCCAAGAACCGGGACATTCAACTATGGCTACACCTTC. This sequence encodes CASSPRTGTFNYGYTF. The chain carries TRBV19 and TRBJ1-2; D is possibly TRBD1 (6 bases). CDR1 is LNHDA and CDR2 is SQIVND in the germline V gene (reference sequence). V lost 5 bases and J 2 bases, leaving 18 bases between the germline ends. This CDR3 is built from 16 residues.

The V gene is TRBV4-2, the J gene TRBJ1-1, with D hard to call. CDR1 is LGHNA and CDR2 is YNFKEQ in the germline V gene. Trimming left V 4 bases short and J 5 bases short, with 17 bases between. The CDR3 covers 15 residues. CDR3: CASSLTGTRGTEAFF. The CDR3 region has the DNA TGTGCCAGCAGCCTGACGGGCACCCGAGGGACTGAAGCTTTCTTT.

The chain couples TRBV11-2 to TRBJ1-2, with D perhaps matching TRBD1 (6 bases). The V and J ends lost 5 bases and 4 bases respectively, with 11 bases between them. Germline V lookup: CDR1 SGHAT, CDR2 FQNNGV. The CDR3 is 13 residues long. CDR3 nucleotide sequence: TGTGCCAGCAGCGCCGGGACAAGCTATGGCTACACCTTC. It codes for CASSAGTSYGYTF.

The CDR3 here is CASSEFGDGYTF. CDR3 nucleotide sequence: TGTGCCAGCAGTGAATTCGGGGATGGCTACACCTTC. The gene calls are TRBV25-1 and TRBJ1-2; D is ambiguous. In germline, CDR1 is MGHDK, CDR2 SYGVNS. CDR3 length equals 12 residues. V was pared by 1 base and J by 6 bases, with 6 bases between.

The chain uses TRBV24-1 and TRBJ2-3; D ambiguous. The CDR3 consists of 18 residues. Germline V gene sequence: CDR1 KGHDR, CDR2 SFDVKD. Trimming stripped 3 bases from V and 4 bases from J, with 22 bases between. The CDR3 spells CATSDPLPEGRSADTQYF. The CDR3 DNA reads TGTGCCACCAGTGATCCCCTACCAGAAGGAAGGAGCGCAGATACGCAGTATTTT.

The chain is built from TRBV25-1 and TRBJ2-7; unclear D gene. V dropped 3 bases and J dropped 1 base, with 10 bases sitting between them. The germline CDR1 and CDR2 sequences are MGHDK and SYGVNS. The length of the CDR3 is 14 residues. The CDR3 spells CASSDTGSSYEQYF. The DNA for the CDR3 is TGTGCCAGCAGTGATACCGGGTCTTCCTACGAGCAGTACTTC.

The chain combines TRBV5-6 with TRBJ2-1, with a weak D call TRBD2 (6 bases). The CDR3 length is 13 residues. The ends were cut back, 4 bases at V and 10 bases at J, with 15 bases in the middle. The germline CDR1 and CDR2 sequences are SGHDT and YYEEEE. The CDR3 bases are TGTGCCAGCAGCGGCGATCCGGAGGGGGAGCAGTTCTTC. This gives the protein CASSGDPEGEQFF.

The rearrangement joins TRBV29-1 to TRBJ1-5; D not resolved. Trimming left V 1 base short and J 1 base short, with 11 bases between. CDR3 size: 15 residues. Germline loops: CDR1 SQVTM, CDR2 ANQGSEA. The CDR3 DNA reads as TGCAGCGTTGAAGTAGGCCCGGGGAGCAATCAGCCCCAGCATTTT. This gives the protein CSVEVGPGSNQPQHF.

The rearrangement uses TRBV11-3 and TRBJ1-1; tentative D call: TRBD1 (5 bases). CDR3 size: 17 residues. The germline CDR1 and CDR2 sequences are SGHNT and YENEEA. V was shortened by 5 bases and J by 3 bases, with 22 bases between the two germline ends. The CDR3: CASSPTRARGEDTEAFF. CDR3 in DNA: TGTGCCAGCAGCCCGACACGGGCCCGGGGGGAGGACACTGAAGCTTTCTTT.

This clone came up once. The genes are TRBV29-1 and TRBJ1-2; 7 nucleotides match TRBD1. Germline-derived CDR1 and CDR2 are SQVTM and ANQGSEA. The length of the CDR3 is 13 residues. The ends lost 3 bases at V and 7 bases at J; junction bases unmatched: 8. CDR3 coding DNA: TGCAGCGTTGACGGAACAGGGGTCGCTGGCTACACCTTC. It encodes CSVDGTGVAGYTF.

The rearrangement joins TRBV25-1 to TRBJ1-1, with D unresolved. V lost 0 bases, J lost 8 bases, and 10 bases lay in between. The CDR3 is 13 residues long. Germline lookup yields CDR1 MGHDK and CDR2 SYGVNS. The CDR3 loop reads CASSEYGEREAFF. The CDR3 DNA is TGTGCCAGCAGTGAATATGGGGAGAGGGAAGCTTTCTTT.